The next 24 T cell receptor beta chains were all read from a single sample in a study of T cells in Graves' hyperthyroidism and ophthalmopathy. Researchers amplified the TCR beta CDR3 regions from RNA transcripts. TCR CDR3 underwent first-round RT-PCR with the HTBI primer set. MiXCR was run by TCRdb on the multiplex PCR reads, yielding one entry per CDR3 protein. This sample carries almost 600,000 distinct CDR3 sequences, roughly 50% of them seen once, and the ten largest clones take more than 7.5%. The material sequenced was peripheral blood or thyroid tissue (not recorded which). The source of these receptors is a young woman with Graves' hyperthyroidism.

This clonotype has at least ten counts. The DNA of the CDR3 is TGTGCCAGTCGGGCGGGACTAGCGTCCTACGAGCAGTACTTC. This sequence encodes CASRAGLASYEQYF. The chain has TRBV6-5 and TRBJ2-7; 10 nucleotides agree with TRBD2. Germline V lookup: CDR1 MNHEY, CDR2 SVGAGI. The CDR3 has 14 amino acids. The V gene end was trimmed by 9 bases and the J gene end by 1 base; junction bases not matched to a gene: 6.

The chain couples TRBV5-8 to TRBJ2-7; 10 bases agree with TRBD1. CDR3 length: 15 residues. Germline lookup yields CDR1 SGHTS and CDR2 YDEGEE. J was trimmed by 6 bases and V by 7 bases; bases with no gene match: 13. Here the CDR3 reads CASAPSGTGVPEQYF. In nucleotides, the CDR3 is TGTGCCAGCGCCCCCTCCGGGACAGGGGTCCCCGAGCAGTACTTC.

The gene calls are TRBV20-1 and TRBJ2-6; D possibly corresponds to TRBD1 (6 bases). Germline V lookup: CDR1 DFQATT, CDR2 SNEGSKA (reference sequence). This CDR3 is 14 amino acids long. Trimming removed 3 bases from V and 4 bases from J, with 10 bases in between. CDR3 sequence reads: CSASVGTGANVLTF. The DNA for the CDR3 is TGCAGTGCTAGCGTAGGGACAGGGGCCAACGTCCTGACTTTC.

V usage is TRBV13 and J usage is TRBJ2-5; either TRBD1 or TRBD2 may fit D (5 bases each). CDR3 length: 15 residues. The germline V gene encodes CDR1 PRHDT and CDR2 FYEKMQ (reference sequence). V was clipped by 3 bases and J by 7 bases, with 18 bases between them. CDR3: CASSFGSWDGGTQYF. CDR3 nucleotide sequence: TGTGCCAGCAGCTTTGGGTCATGGGATGGGGGGACCCAGTACTTC.

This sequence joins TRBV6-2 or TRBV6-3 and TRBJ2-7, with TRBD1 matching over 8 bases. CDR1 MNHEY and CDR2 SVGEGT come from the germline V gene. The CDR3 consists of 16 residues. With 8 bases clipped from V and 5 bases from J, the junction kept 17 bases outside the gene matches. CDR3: CASSRGQGYEQDEQYF. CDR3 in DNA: TGTGCCAGCTCCCGTGGACAGGGCTACGAGCAGGACGAGCAGTACTTC.

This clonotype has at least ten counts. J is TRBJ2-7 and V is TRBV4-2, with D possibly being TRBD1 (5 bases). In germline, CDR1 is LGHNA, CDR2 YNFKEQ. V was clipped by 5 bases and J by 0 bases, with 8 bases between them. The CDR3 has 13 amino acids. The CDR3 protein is CASSLTDSYEQYF. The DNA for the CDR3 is TGTGCCAGCAGCTTGACAGACTCCTACGAGCAGTACTTC.

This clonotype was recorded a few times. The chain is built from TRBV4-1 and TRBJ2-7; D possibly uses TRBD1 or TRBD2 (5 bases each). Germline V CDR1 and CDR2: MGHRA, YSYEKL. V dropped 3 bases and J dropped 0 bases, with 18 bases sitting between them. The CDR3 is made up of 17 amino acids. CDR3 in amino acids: CASSQTSLGRDSYEQYF. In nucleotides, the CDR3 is TGCGCCAGCAGCCAGACTTCATTGGGACGGGACTCCTACGAGCAGTACTTC.

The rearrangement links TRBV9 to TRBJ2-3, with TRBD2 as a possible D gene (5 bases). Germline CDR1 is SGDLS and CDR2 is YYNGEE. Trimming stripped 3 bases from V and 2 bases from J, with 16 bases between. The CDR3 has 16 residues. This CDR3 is CASSDPGGLNTDTQYF. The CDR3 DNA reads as TGTGCCAGCAGCGACCCCGGCGGGCTGAACACAGATACGCAGTATTTT. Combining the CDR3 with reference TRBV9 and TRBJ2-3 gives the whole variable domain DSGVTQTPKHLITATGQRVTLRCSPRSGDLSVYWYQQSLDQGLQFLIQYYNGEERAKGNILERFSAQQFPDLHSELNLSSLELGDSALYFCASSDPGGLNTDTQYFGPGTRLTVL.

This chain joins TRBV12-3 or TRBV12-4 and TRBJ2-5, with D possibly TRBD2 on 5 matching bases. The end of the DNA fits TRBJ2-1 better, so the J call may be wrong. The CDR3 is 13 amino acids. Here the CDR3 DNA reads TGTGCCAGCAGTTCGGGGATAGAGGATGAGCAGTTCTTC. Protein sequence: CASSSGIEDEQFF.

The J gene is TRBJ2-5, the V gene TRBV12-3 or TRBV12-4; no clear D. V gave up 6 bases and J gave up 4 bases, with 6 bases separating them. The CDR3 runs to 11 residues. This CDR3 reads CASRWTETQYF. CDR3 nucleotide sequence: TGTGCCAGCAGATGGACAGAGACCCAGTACTTC.

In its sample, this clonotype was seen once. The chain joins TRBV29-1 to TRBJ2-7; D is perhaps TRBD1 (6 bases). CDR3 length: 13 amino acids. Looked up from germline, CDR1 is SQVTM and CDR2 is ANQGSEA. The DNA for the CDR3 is TGCAGTGGTTCAGGGGCCGTCTCCTACGAGCAGTACTTC. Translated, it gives CSGSGAVSYEQYF.

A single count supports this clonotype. The CDR3 DNA reads as TGCAGCCAGGGACAGGGGAACGCTTTCTTT. As protein: CSQGQGNAFF. The V and J genes are TRBV29-1 and TRBJ1-1; 10 bases agree with TRBD1. V was clipped by 8 bases and J by 11 bases; unmatched bases: 5. The CDR3 consists of 10 residues. Germline V lookup: CDR1 SQVTM, CDR2 ANQGSEA.

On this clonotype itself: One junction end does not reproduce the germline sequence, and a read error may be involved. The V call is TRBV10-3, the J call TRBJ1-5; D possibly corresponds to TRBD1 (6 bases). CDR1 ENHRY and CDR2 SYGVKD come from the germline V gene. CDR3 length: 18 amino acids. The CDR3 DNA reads TGTGTCATCAGTGAGAATTTTGGGGGGGCCACGGGCAATCAGCCCCAGCATTTT. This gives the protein CVISENFGGATGNQPQHF.

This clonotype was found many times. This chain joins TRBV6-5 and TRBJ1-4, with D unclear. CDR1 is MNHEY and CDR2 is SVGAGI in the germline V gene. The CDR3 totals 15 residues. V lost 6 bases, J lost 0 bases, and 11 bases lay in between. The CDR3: CASRLELATNEKLFF. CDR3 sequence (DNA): TGTGCCAGCAGACTCGAGTTAGCAACTAATGAAAAACTGTTTTTT.

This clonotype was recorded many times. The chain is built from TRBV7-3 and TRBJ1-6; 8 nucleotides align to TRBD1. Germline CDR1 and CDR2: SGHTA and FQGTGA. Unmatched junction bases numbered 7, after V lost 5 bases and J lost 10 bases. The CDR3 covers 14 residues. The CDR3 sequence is CASSRQGPGSPLHF. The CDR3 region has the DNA TGTGCCAGCAGCCGACAGGGGCCCGGATCACCCCTCCACTTT.

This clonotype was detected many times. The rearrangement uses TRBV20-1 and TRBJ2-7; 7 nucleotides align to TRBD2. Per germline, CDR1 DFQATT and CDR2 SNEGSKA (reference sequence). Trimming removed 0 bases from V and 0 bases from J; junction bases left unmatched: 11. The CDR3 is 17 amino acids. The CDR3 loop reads CSARDPFAGDYSYEQYF. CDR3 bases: TGCAGTGCTAGAGATCCTTTCGCGGGAGACTACTCCTACGAGCAGTACTTC.

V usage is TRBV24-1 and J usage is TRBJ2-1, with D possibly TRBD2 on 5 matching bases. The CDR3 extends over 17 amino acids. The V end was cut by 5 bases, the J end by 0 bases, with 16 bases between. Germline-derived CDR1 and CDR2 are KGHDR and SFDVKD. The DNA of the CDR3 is TGTGCCACCAGTGGCCGGGCCTTGAGGGACTCCTACAATGAGCAGTTCTTC. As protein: CATSGRALRDSYNEQFF.

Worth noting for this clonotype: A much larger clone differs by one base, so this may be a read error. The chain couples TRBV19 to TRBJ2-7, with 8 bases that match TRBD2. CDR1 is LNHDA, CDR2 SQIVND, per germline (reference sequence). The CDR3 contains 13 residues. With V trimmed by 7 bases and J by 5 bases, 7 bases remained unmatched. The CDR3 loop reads CASTASGSHEQYF. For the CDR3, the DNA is TGTGCCAGTACCGCTAGCGGGTCCCACGAGCAGTACTTC. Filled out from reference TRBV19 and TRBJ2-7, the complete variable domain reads DGGITQSPKYLFRKEGQNVTLSCEQNLNHDAMYWYRQDPGQGLRLIYYSQIVNDFQKGDIAEGYSVSREKKESFPLTVTSAQKNPTAFYLCASTASGSHEQYFGPGTRLTVT.

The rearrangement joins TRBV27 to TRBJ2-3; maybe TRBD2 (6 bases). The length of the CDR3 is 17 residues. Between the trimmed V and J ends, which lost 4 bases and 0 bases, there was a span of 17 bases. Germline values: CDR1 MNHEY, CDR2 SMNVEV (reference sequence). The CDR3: CASSSPSRGPSTDTQYF. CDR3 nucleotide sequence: TGTGCCAGCAGTTCCCCATCGCGGGGACCTAGCACAGATACGCAGTATTTT.

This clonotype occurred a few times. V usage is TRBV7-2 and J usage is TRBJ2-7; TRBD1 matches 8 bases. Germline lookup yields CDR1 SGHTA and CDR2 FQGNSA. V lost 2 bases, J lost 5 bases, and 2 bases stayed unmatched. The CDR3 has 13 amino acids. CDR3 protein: CASSLYRGDEQYF. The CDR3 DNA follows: TGTGCCAGCAGCTTATACAGGGGGGACGAGCAGTACTTC. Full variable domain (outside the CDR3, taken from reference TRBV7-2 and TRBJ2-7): GAGVSQSPSNKVTEKGKDVELRCDPISGHTALYWYRQSLGQGLEFLIYFQGNSAPDKSGLPSDRFSAERTGGSVSTLTIQRTQQEDSAVYLCASSLYRGDEQYFGPGTRLTVT.

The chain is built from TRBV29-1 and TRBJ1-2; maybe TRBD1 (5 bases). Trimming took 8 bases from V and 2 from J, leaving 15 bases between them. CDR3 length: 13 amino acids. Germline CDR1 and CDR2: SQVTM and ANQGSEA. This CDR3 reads CSLAGGLNYGYTF. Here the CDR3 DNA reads TGCAGCTTAGCGGGGGGTTTGAACTATGGCTACACCTTC.

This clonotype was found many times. CDR3 nucleotides: TGTGCCAGCACTCTACAGGGTAGGGAGGGGAATGAAGCTTTCTTT. It yields the protein CASTLQGREGNEAFF. The chain is built from TRBV27 and TRBJ1-1; possibly TRBD1 for D (6 bases). CDR1 is MNHEY, CDR2 SMNVEV, per germline (reference sequence). Between the trimmed V and J ends, which lost 7 bases and 7 bases, there was a span of 22 bases. The CDR3 is 15 amino acids.

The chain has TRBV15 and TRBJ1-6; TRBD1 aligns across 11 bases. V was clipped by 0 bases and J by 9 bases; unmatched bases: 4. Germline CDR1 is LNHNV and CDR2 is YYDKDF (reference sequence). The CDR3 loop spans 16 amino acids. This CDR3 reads CATSREVGTGGSPLHF. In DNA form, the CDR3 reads TGTGCCACCAGCAGAGAAGTAGGGACAGGGGGTTCACCCCTCCACTTT.

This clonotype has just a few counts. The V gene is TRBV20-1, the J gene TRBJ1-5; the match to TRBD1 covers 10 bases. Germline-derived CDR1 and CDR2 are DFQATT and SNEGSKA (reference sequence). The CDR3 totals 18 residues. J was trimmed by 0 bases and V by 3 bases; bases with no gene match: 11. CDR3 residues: CSARDRTGGLLSNQPQHF. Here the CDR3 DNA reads TGCAGTGCTAGGGACCGGACAGGGGGGCTTCTTAGCAATCAGCCCCAGCATTTT.